Presented here are 21 T cell receptor beta chains from one specimen sequenced in a study of CD8 T cells in Susac syndrome. The RNA input was roughly 0.45 to 1 ug, and it was reverse transcribed with random hexamers. TCRdb re-derived calls from the immunoSEQ multiplex PCR reads in MiXCR, one entry per CDR3 protein. The repertoire has 200,000 to 250,000 distinct CDR3 sequences, around 93% of them found once; the top ten carry around 0.072%. The sample was CD4+ T cells from PBMCs. All receptors come from a human donor with multiple sclerosis.

This chain joins TRBV5-4 and TRBJ2-5; 10 positions agree with TRBD2. J was trimmed by 4 bases and V by 7 bases; bases with no gene match: 10. From germline, CDR1 is SGHNT and CDR2 YYREEE (reference sequence). The CDR3 length is 15 residues. The CDR3 reads CASGPLAGRAETQYF. CDR3 in DNA: TGTGCCAGCGGTCCACTAGCGGGACGGGCAGAGACCCAGTACTTC.

The chain carries TRBV19 and TRBJ2-1; D might be TRBD2 (7 bases). The V and J ends lost 3 bases and 8 bases respectively, with 11 bases between them. Germline CDR1 and CDR2: LNHDA and SQIVND (reference sequence). This CDR3 has 13 amino acids. This CDR3 reads CASSIGGGDEQFF. DNA of the CDR3: TGTGCCAGTAGTATTGGGGGGGGCGATGAGCAGTTCTTC.

This clonotype was detected once. The rearrangement joins TRBV13 to TRBJ1-2; maybe TRBD1 (6 bases). V was pared by 3 bases and J by 8 bases, with 19 bases between. This CDR3 contains 15 residues. CDR1 is PRHDT and CDR2 is FYEKMQ in the germline V gene (reference sequence). CDR3 coding DNA: TGTGCCAGCAGCTTGGCGCCCGCCAGGGGTATGGGCTACACCTTC. As protein: CASSLAPARGMGYTF.

The genes are TRBV30 and TRBJ2-1, with a weak D call TRBD1 (5 bases). CDR3 length: 13 residues. Germline values: CDR1 GTSNPN, CDR2 SVGIG (reference sequence). The V end was cut by 7 bases, the J end by 0 bases, with 10 bases between. Here the CDR3 DNA reads TGTGCCTTGGACACCTTCTCCTACAATGAGCAGTTCTTC. Amino acids: CALDTFSYNEQFF.

J is TRBJ1-5 and V is TRBV19; D perhaps matches TRBD1 (6 bases). The CDR3 loop spans 13 amino acids. Trimming stripped 9 bases from V and 6 bases from J, with 15 bases between. The germline V gene has CDR1 LNHDA and CDR2 SQIVND (reference sequence). CDR3 in amino acids: CASTGSLVQPQHF. CDR3 sequence (DNA): TGTGCCAGCACAGGGAGTCTGGTTCAGCCCCAGCATTTT.

This clonotype has a single count. This chain links TRBV7-3 with TRBJ2-7, with 11 bases matching TRBD2. The V segment lost 5 bases and the J segment 3 bases; nucleotides outside the gene matches: 6. This CDR3 is built from 15 residues. From germline, CDR1 is SGHTA and CDR2 FQGTGA. Here the CDR3 DNA reads TGTGCCAGCAGCCCGGGACTAGCGGAGCTCTACGAGCAGTACGTC. This encodes CASSPGLAELYEQYV.

The chain links TRBV10-2 to TRBJ2-7, with a possible D match to TRBD1 (5 bases). CDR1 and CDR2 from the germline V gene are WSHSY and SAAADI. Trimming cost V 8 bases and J 2 bases, with 13 bases left between them. This CDR3 is 13 amino acids long. The CDR3, as DNA: TGCGCCAGCCGGCAGGGTCGAGCCTACGAGCAGTACTTC. Its protein is CASRQGRAYEQYF.

This clonotype was observed a few times. The V and J genes are TRBV28 and TRBJ2-7, with no clear D. Deletions cut 7 bases from V and 1 base from J, with 17 bases between. Germline values: CDR1 MDHEN, CDR2 SYDVKM. This CDR3 has 15 residues. CDR3 protein: CASNPGRWESYEQYF. The CDR3, as DNA: TGTGCCAGCAACCCGGGCAGATGGGAATCCTACGAGCAGTACTTC. Full variable domain (missing parts from reference TRBV28 and TRBJ2-7): DVKVTQSSRYLVKRTGEKVFLECVQDMDHENMFWYRQDPGLGLRLIYFSYDVKMKEKGDIPEGYSVSREKKERFSLILESASTNQTSMYLCASNPGRWESYEQYFGPGTRLTVT.

The genes are TRBV2 and TRBJ2-5, with 9 bases lining up with TRBD2. Germline V gives CDR1 SNHLY, CDR2 FYNNEI. The V segment lost 2 bases and the J segment 5 bases; nucleotides outside the gene matches: 9. The CDR3 length is 16 residues. CDR3 sequence: CASSEPNSGRGETQYF. In DNA form, the CDR3 reads TGTGCCAGCAGTGAACCCAATAGCGGGAGAGGGGAGACCCAGTACTTC. The full variable domain, its missing parts supplied by reference TRBV2 and TRBJ2-5, is EPEVTQTPSHQVTQMGQEVILRCVPISNHLYFYWYRQILGQKVEFLVSFYNNEISEKSEIFDDQFSVERPDGSNFTLKIRSTKLEDSAMYFCASSEPNSGRGETQYFGPGTRLLVL.

The table lists this clonotype with a count of one. The chain carries TRBV19 and TRBJ2-7, with D possibly being TRBD1 (6 bases). This CDR3 is 14 amino acids long. The germline V gene has CDR1 LNHDA and CDR2 SQIVND (reference sequence). Trimming removed 4 bases at V and 5 bases at J, with 15 bases between. This CDR3 is CASSNPGTIDEQYF. The CDR3 DNA sequence: TGTGCCAGTAGTAACCCCGGGACAATCGACGAGCAGTACTTC.

The rearrangement joins TRBV28 to TRBJ2-6; D remains ambiguous. CDR1 and CDR2 (germline): MDHEN, SYDVKM. The CDR3 totals 15 residues. Trimming cost V 3 bases and J 0 bases, with 6 bases left between them. CDR3 coding DNA: TGTGCCAGCAGTTTCGGGCTCTCTGGGGCCAACGTCCTGACTTTC. Its protein is CASSFGLSGANVLTF.

The chain is built from TRBV2 and TRBJ2-3, with D uncertain. Germline V gene sequence: CDR1 SNHLY, CDR2 FYNNEI. The CDR3 runs 14 residues. Trimming removed 6 bases at V and 6 bases at J, with 16 bases between. The CDR3 is CASSRTLIRDTQYF. In DNA, the CDR3 is TGTGCCAGCAGCCGTACGCTGATTAGGGATACGCAGTATTTT. Combining the CDR3 with reference TRBV2 and TRBJ2-3 gives the whole variable domain EPEVTQTPSHQVTQMGQEVILRCVPISNHLYFYWYRQILGQKVEFLVSFYNNEISEKSEIFDDQFSVERPDGSNFTLKIRSTKLEDSAMYFCASSRTLIRDTQYFGPGTRLTVL.

The J gene is TRBJ1-5, the V gene TRBV6-2 or TRBV6-3; 7 nucleotides line up with TRBD1. Germline assignment: CDR1 MNHEY and CDR2 SVGEGT. There are 15 residues in the CDR3. V was pared by 6 bases and J by 4 bases, with 9 bases of the junction left unmatched. CDR3 in DNA: TGTGCCAGCAGCGATCCCCCGGGACAGAATCAGCCCCAGCATTTT. This translates into CASSDPPGQNQPQHF.

This chain uses TRBV6-6 with TRBJ2-7; D gene uncertain. The ends were cut back, 0 bases at V and 4 bases at J, with 4 bases in the middle. Germline CDR1 and CDR2: MNHNY and SVGAGI (reference sequence). The CDR3 loop spans 12 amino acids. CDR3 region: CASSYSKYEQYF. CDR3 nucleotides: TGTGCCAGCAGTTACTCGAAATACGAGCAGTACTTC.

The chain uses TRBV3-1 and TRBJ1-5, with 8 bases lining up with TRBD1. Germline CDR1 is LGHDT and CDR2 is YNNKEL (reference sequence). V lost 3 bases, J lost 6 bases, and 7 bases stayed unmatched. This CDR3 region has 15 residues. The CDR3 spells CASSQGTGRVQPQHF. The DNA for the CDR3 is TGTGCCAGCAGCCAGGGGACAGGCCGCGTTCAGCCCCAGCATTTT.

This rearrangement joins TRBV25-1 to TRBJ1-6; 10 nucleotides line up with TRBD1. After removal of 8 bases from V and 9 bases from J, the junction contained 10 bases not matched to a gene. CDR1 is MGHDK, CDR2 SYGVNS, per germline. This CDR3 is 15 amino acids long. The CDR3 reads CASLKTGGGGSPLHF. CDR3 DNA: TGTGCCAGCCTGAAGACAGGGGGCGGGGGTTCACCCCTCCACTTT.

This sequence joins TRBV27 and TRBJ1-2; TRBD1 aligns across 10 bases. The CDR3 extends over 15 amino acids. CDR1 and CDR2 (germline): MNHEY, SMNVEV (reference sequence). The V segment lost 5 bases and the J segment 4 bases; nucleotides outside the gene matches: 7. In nucleotides, the CDR3 is TGTGCCAGCAGTCCGTGGGACAGGGGTAGCTATGGCTACACCTTC. Amino acids: CASSPWDRGSYGYTF.

This chain uses TRBV12-3 or TRBV12-4 with TRBJ1-5; D ambiguous. CDR3 length: 15 residues. The V end lost 6 bases, the J end lost 4 bases, and 16 bases lay between the germline ends. The CDR3 region has the DNA TGTGCCAGCAGATCCCCGGATCGAGAGAATCAGCCCCAGCATTTT. Translated, it gives CASRSPDRENQPQHF.

A single count supports this clonotype. The chain combines TRBV23-1 with TRBJ2-4; tentative D call: TRBD1 (6 bases). TRBV23-1 is an ORF; its function is uncertain. V shed 8 bases and J shed 1 base, with 21 bases lying between them. The CDR3 is 17 residues long. CDR3 sequence: CASQNHRVITAKNIQYF. In nucleotides, the CDR3 is TGCGCCAGCCAAAACCACAGGGTGATCACCGCCAAAAACATTCAGTACTTC.

With respect to this clonotype: A read error may account for a junction end that differs from germline. The chain couples TRBV7-7 to TRBJ2-5, with D possibly matching TRBD1 (6 bases). The CDR3 spans 15 residues. The germline V gene has CDR1 SSHAT and CDR2 FNYEAQ (reference sequence). In DNA form, the CDR3 reads TGTGCTAGCAGCCAAGGGAAACAGGGTGGGAGAACCCAGTACTTC. It translates to CASSQGKQGGRTQYF.

CDR3 amino acids: CASGPPGTFSGANVLTF. The CDR3, as DNA: TGTGCTAGTGGTCCTCCGGGGACCTTCTCTGGGGCCAACGTCCTGACTTTC. V usage is TRBV12-5 and J usage is TRBJ2-6; D tentatively reads TRBD1 or TRBD2 (5 bases each). V lost 5 bases, J lost 0 bases, and 14 bases lay in between. Germline V gene sequence: CDR1 LGHNT, CDR2 FRNRAP. This CDR3 region has 17 residues.